Sequencing of this TCR beta chain was carried out in a study of persistence of HIV-infected CD4 T cells. Across the study: A couple of participants gave one leukapheresis sample; others gave up to roughly 180 mL blood repeatedly.

Germline V CDR1 and CDR2: LGHDT, YNNKEL (reference sequence). V gave up 4 bases and J gave up 3 bases, with 6 bases separating them. The length of the CDR3 is 13 residues. The study, taken as a whole, reports: Compared with CD3/CD28-stimulated cells, CMV- and Gag-responding cells showed lower TCRbeta richness.

In regard to this clone: Antigen: not known.

Cells were stimulated with overlapping HIV-1 Gag 15-mer peptides. Sorted nonresponding memory CD4+ T cells were CD40L-negative, CD69-negative, CD45RO-high. CD8+ T cells were removed from PBMCs prior to stimulation. This was the immunoSEQ version 4 assay in survey mode. Genomic DNA was diluted to roughly 9.4 ng/uL, up to 1 ug per sample. The data were produced by immunoSEQ multiplex PCR, yet TCRdb's version contains in-frame clones alone and is incomplete. In the table there are about 64,000 clones, 65% to 75% of which are singletons. This TCR was recovered from an adult man with HIV who was CMV-seropositive. This chain uses TRBV3-1 (or the pseudogene TRBV3-2) with TRBJ1-4; D remains unclear. The material was CD4+ T cells sorted from PBMCs after 18-hour stimulation, obtained from a patient who received antiretroviral therapy. As DNA, the CDR3 is TGTGCCAGCAGCCCATTACCTAATGAAAAACTGTTTTTT. Residues: CASSPLPNEKLFF.